This TCR beta chain appears in the sequencing data of a study of blood T cell repertoires in COVID-19 (TCRdb year 2020). The study in broad terms: Collaborator samples came from the United States, Italy and Spain and covered acute and convalescent phases of COVID-19. The material from the prospective study consisted of cDNA or gDNA derived from T cells, B-cell-depleted T cells, or PBMCs. The dataset comprised deeply sampled blood TCRbeta repertoires from subjects exposed to, actively infected with, or recovered from COVID-19. The repertoires were released in a freely available public database meant as a resource for research on the immune response to SARS-CoV-2. The samples were drawn from the first 160 participants of the ongoing ImmuneRACE study and from 950 to 1,500 subjects provided by 6 global collaborators. Nearly every sample came with metadata listing a de-identified subject ID, COVID-19 status, age in years and sex. Where available, HLA class I and class II types were taken from metadata supplied by the sample provider and were not determined by assay-based typing.

Its CDR3 holds 14 amino acids, cysteine through phenylalanine. This entry keeps only the CDR3 DNA: 42 bases, framed from base 1. CDR1 and CDR2 (ENHRY, SYGVKD) derive from the germline V gene. From V the trimming removes 8 bases and from J it removes 1 base, while the gene matches leave 5 bases of the junction unaccounted for. Study-wide conclusions, independent of this receptor: Clinical and demographic metadata were provided uncurated, with the amount varying by source and participant.

The collaborating institutions used their own protocols to collect whole blood in K2EDTA tubes. For TCRbeta analysis, collaborators shipped samples in one of three forms: frozen whole blood, isolated PBMCs, or DNA extracted from either of those sample types. Turning to this clone: Its recognized antigen is unknown. No per-base quality is available; no much larger clone lies one base away.

The immunoSEQ Assay, a bias-controlled multiplex PCR, was used to amplify TCRbeta CDR3 regions from genomic DNA. As for the authors' bioinformatics: Within the assay, amplification of reference gene primers was used to estimate how many nucleated cells each sample contained. Sequence reads were collapsed and filtered to measure the absolute abundance of every unique TCRbeta CDR3 rearrangement. For each sample, productive Simpson clonality was calculated by taking the square root of Simpson's diversity index across productive rearrangements. TCRdb holds this immuneACCESS table with in-frame rearrangements only. Some clones are missing; in checked studies, unresolved V genes explain under half, and the rest has no known cause. V and J calls plus clone size are reproduced from that table; the DNA served to infer D and trimming. Here the sample has about 79,000 clones; about 87% occur a single time. Approximately 4.2% of the sample is in the top ten clones.

The sequencing input was peripheral blood. The clonotype comes from a man in his fifties or sixties with active COVID-19. The V gene is TRBV10-3 and the J gene is TRBJ1-3, with 7 bases aligning to TRBD1. The base sequence is TGTGCCATCCGACAGGGATCTTCTGGAAACACCATATATTTT. Its protein reads: CAIRQGSSGNTIYF.